The 8 T cell receptor beta chains reported below all come from one sample, sequenced in a study of T-cell reconstitution after alpha-beta-depleted transplantation in children. Unique molecular identifiers featured in how the TCRbeta library was prepared. One entry per CDR3 protein, called by TCRdb with MiXCR from the PCR reads. The sample lists 150,000 to 200,000 distinct CDR3 sequences, 11% occurring once. This specimen consisted of PBMCs, obtained before TCRalphabeta/CD19-depleted stem cell transplant. These receptors were taken from a boy aged 2 to 10 with acute myeloid leukemia, due to receive a stem cell transplant.

At least ten counts were recorded for this clonotype. V usage is TRBV5-1 and J usage is TRBJ2-2; a possible D gene is TRBD1 (5 bases). The CDR3 has 14 amino acids. CDR1 is SGHRS and CDR2 is YFSETQ in the germline V gene. The V and J ends lost 3 bases and 6 bases respectively, with 12 bases between them. The CDR3 here is CASSSSGAPGELFF. CDR3 coding DNA: TGCGCCAGCAGCTCTAGTGGGGCTCCCGGGGAGCTGTTTTTT. Combining the CDR3 with reference TRBV5-1 and TRBJ2-2 gives the whole variable domain KAGVTQTPRYLIKTRGQQVTLSCSPISGHRSVSWYQQTPGQGLQFLFEYFSETQRNKGNFPGRFSGRQFSNSRSEMNVSTLELGDSALYLCASSSSGAPGELFFGEGSRLTVL.

This clonotype turned up a few times. This chain links TRBV7-8 with TRBJ1-2; D remains unclear. The CDR3 extends over 13 amino acids. The germline V gene has CDR1 SGHVS and CDR2 FQNEAQ. Trimming stripped 5 bases from V and 4 bases from J, with 11 bases between. The CDR3, as DNA: TGTGCCAGCAGCCTCCTGGGGAGCTATGGCTACACCTTC. This codes for CASSLLGSYGYTF.

This clonotype was observed at least ten times. V is TRBV10-3 and J is TRBJ2-7, with a weak D call TRBD2 (6 bases). V gave up 8 bases and J gave up 5 bases, with 19 bases separating them. The germline V gene encodes CDR1 ENHRY and CDR2 SYGVKD. This CDR3 region has 14 residues. CDR3 coding DNA: TGTGCCATCGGTTCGGGGGAGATTTTGAACGAGCAGTACTTC. This translates into CAIGSGEILNEQYF.

This clonotype was seen more than once but under ten times. The junction differs from germline at one of its ends, possibly a read error. The chain employs TRBV3-1 and TRBJ2-1; D might be TRBD2 (6 bases). CDR1 and CDR2 from the germline V gene are LGHDT and YNNKEL (reference sequence). CDR3 length: 20 residues. The CDR3 loop is CACSQIVGTSSPQVGNEQFF. In DNA, the CDR3 is TGTGCCTGCAGCCAAATTGTTGGGACTTCCTCTCCCCAAGTTGGCAATGAGCAGTTCTTC.

This clonotype was counted many times. The rearrangement uses TRBV12-3 or TRBV12-4 and TRBJ2-1; maybe TRBD2 (5 bases). V dropped 2 bases and J dropped 7 bases, with 21 bases sitting between them. CDR3 length equals 17 residues. This chain's CDR3 is CASSLRLGGQTENEQFF. As DNA, the CDR3 is TGTGCCAGCAGTTTACGGCTCGGCGGGCAGACGGAGAATGAGCAGTTCTTC.

This clonotype was counted ten times or more. The genes are TRBV5-1 and TRBJ1-1, with D unclear. Trimming took 7 bases from V and 6 from J, leaving 16 bases between them. Germline CDR1 SGHRS, CDR2 YFSETQ. This CDR3 is 13 amino acids long. The CDR3 loop is CASRYNPGSEAFF. Written as DNA, the CDR3 is TGCGCCAGCCGCTATAACCCCGGTTCTGAAGCTTTCTTT.

The chain links TRBV29-1 to TRBJ2-1, with D uncertain. The CDR3 runs 11 residues. V dropped 4 bases and J dropped 6 bases, with 7 bases sitting between them. Germline values: CDR1 SQVTM, CDR2 ANQGSEA. The CDR3 loop reads CSVGALNEQFF. The CDR3 region has the DNA TGCAGCGTTGGGGCCCTCAATGAGCAGTTCTTC.

There are many counts of this clonotype. The chain uses TRBV6-5 and TRBJ2-3; 7 bases match TRBD1. Per the germline V gene, CDR1 is MNHEY and CDR2 is SVGAGI. V trimming: 2 bases; J trimming: 8 bases; junction bases outside the gene matches: 7. The CDR3 runs 14 residues. The DNA for the CDR3 is TGTGCCAGCAGTTACCTGGACAGGATGGGTACGCAGTATTTT. Its protein is CASSYLDRMGTQYF.